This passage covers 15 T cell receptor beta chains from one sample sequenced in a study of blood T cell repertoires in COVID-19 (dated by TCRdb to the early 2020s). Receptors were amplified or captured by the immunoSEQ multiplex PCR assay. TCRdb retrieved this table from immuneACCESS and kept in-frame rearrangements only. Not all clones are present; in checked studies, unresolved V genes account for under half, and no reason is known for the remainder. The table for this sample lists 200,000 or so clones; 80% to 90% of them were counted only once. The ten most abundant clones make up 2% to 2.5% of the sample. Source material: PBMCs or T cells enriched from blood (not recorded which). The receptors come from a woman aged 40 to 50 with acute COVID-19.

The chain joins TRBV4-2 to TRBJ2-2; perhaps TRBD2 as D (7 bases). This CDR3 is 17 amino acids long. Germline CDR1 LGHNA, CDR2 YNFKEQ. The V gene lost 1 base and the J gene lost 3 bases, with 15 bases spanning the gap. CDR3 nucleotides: TGTGCCAGCAGCCAAGGAGTGGCGGGGGCGGACACCGGGGAGCTGTTTTTT. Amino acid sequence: CASSQGVAGADTGELFF.

CDR3 loop: CASSPPGQTNTEAFF. Written as DNA, the CDR3 is TGTGCCAGTTCCCCACCGGGACAAACGAACACTGAAGCTTTCTTT. The V gene is TRBV28, the J gene TRBJ1-1; possibly TRBD1 for D (6 bases). V gave up 9 bases and J gave up 1 base, with 18 bases separating them. The CDR3 totals 15 residues. Germline lookup yields CDR1 MDHEN and CDR2 SYDVKM.

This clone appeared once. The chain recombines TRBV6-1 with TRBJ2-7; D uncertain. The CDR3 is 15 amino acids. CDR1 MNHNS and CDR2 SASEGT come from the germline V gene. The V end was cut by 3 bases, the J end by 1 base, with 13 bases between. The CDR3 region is CASSDPGSPSYEQYF. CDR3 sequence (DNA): TGTGCCAGCAGTGACCCAGGCAGTCCGTCCTACGAGCAGTACTTC.

CDR3 DNA: TGTGCCAGCAGCCAAGATTCGGCGACAGGGACCGGGGAGCTGTTTTTT. Residues: CASSQDSATGTGELFF. The V call is TRBV3-1 (or the pseudogene TRBV3-2), the J call TRBJ2-2; 7 nucleotides match TRBD1. The CDR3 extends over 16 amino acids. Germline values: CDR1 LGHDT, CDR2 YNNKEL (reference sequence). V dropped 0 bases and J dropped 5; count of bases not matched to a gene: 6.

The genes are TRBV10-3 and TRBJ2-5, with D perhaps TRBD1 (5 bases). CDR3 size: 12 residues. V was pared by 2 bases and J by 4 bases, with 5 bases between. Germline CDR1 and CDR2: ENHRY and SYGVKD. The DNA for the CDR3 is TGTGCCATCAGTGAGCAGGGAGAGACCCAGTACTTC. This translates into CAISEQGETQYF.

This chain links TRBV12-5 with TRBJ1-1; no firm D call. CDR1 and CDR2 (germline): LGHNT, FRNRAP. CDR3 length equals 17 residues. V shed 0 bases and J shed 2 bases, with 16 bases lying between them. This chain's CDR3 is CASGLVLTGRENTEAFF. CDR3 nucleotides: TGTGCTAGTGGTTTGGTACTTACCGGGAGGGAAAACACTGAAGCTTTCTTT.

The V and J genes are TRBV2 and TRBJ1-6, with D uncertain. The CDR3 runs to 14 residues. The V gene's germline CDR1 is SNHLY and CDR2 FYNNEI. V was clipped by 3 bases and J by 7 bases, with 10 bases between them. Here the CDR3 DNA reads TGTGCCAGCAGTGAGCCGGGTGTCAATTCACCCCTCCACTTT. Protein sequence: CASSEPGVNSPLHF.

The chain's CDR3 is CASSFRTRGGGETQYF. The CDR3 DNA is TGTGCCAGCAGCTTCCGGACACGGGGTGGAGGGGAGACCCAGTACTTC. This chain links TRBV5-4 with TRBJ2-5, with D possibly being TRBD2 (6 bases). The germline V gene encodes CDR1 SGHNT and CDR2 YYREEE (reference sequence). This CDR3 is 16 amino acids long. The V end was cut by 2 bases, the J end by 5 bases, with 19 bases between.

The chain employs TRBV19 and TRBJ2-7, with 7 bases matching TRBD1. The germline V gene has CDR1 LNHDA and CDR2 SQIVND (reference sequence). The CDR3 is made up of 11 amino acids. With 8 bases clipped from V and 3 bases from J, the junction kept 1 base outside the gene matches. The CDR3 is CASGTDYEQYF. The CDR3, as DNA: TGTGCCAGTGGGACAGACTACGAGCAGTACTTC.

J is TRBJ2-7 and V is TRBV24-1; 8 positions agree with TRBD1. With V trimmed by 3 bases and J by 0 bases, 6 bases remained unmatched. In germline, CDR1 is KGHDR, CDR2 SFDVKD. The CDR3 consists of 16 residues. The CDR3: CATSDIRTGHSYEQYF. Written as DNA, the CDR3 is TGTGCCACCAGTGATATACGGACAGGGCACTCCTACGAGCAGTACTTC.

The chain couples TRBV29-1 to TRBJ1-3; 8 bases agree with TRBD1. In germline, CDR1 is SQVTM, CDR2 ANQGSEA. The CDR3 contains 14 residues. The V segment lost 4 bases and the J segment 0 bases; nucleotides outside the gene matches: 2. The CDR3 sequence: CSVGGTGSGNTIYF. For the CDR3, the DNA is TGCAGCGTTGGGGGGACAGGCTCTGGAAACACCATATATTTT.

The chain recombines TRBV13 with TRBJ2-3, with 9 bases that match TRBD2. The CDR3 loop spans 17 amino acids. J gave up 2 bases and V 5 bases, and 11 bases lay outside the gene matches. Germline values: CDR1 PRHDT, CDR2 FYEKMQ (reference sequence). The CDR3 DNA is TGTGCCAGCAGCCGCGAGGGGGCTAGCGGGATCACAGATACGCAGTATTTT. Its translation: CASSREGASGITDTQYF.

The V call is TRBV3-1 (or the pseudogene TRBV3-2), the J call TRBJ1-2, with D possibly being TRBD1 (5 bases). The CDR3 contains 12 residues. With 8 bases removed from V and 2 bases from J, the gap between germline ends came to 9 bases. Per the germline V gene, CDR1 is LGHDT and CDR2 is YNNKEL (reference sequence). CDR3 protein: CASRGTNYGYTF. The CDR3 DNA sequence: TGTGCCAGCCGGGGGACCAACTATGGCTACACCTTC.

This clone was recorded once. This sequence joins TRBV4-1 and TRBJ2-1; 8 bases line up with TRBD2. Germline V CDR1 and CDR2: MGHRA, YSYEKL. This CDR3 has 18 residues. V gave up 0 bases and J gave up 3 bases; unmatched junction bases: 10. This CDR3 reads CASSQDFVRRGVYNEQFF. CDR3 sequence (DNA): TGCGCCAGCAGCCAAGATTTTGTTAGGCGGGGGGTCTACAATGAGCAGTTCTTC.

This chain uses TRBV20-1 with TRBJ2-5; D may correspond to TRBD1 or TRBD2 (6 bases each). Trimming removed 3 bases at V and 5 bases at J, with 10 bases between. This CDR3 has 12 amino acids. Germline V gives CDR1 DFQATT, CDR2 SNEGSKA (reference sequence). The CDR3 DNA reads TGCAGTGCTAGTGGGGGGCGGGAGACCCAGTACTTC. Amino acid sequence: CSASGGRETQYF.